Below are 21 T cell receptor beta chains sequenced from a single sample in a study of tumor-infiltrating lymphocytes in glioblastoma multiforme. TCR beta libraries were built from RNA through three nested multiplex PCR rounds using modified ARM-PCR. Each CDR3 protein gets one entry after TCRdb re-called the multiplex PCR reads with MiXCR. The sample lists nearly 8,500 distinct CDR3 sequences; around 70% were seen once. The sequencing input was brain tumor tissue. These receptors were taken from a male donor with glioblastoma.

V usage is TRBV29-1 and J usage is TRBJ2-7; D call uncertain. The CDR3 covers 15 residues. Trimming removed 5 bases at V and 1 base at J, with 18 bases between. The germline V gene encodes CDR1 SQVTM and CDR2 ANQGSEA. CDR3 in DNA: TGCAGCGTTTACGGCGGTGGGTCTGGGTCCTACGAGCAGTACTTC. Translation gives CSVYGGGSGSYEQYF.

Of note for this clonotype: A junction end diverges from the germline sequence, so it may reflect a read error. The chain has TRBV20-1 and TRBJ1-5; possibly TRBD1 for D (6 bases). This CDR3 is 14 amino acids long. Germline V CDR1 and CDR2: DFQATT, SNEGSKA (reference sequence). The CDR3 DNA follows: TGTAGTGCTAGGGCACCGGGGGCCGATCAGCCCCAGCACTTT. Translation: CSARAPGADQPQHF.

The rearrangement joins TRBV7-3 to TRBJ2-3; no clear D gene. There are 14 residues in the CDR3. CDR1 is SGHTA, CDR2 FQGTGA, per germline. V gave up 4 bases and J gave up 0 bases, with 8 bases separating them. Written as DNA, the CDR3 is TGTGCCAGCAGCTCCTTGTGTAGCACAGATACGCAGTATTTT. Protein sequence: CASSSLCSTDTQYF.

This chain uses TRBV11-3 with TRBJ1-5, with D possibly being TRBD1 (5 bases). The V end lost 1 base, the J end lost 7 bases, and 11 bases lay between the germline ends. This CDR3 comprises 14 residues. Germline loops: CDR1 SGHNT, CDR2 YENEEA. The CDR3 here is CASSLGRGGQPQHF. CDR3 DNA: TGTGCCAGCAGCTTAGGACGGGGCGGGCAGCCCCAGCATTTT.

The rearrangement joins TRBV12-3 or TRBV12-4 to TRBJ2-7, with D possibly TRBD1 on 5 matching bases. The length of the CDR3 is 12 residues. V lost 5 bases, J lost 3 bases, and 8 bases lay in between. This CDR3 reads CASSGHIYEQYF. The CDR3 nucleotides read TGTGCCAGCAGTGGACACATCTACGAGCAGTACTTC.

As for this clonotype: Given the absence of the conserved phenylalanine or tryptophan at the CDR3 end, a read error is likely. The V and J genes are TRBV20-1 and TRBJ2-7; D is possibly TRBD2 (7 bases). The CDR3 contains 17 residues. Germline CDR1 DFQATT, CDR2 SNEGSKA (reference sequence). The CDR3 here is CSSRDSLGGRNSYEQYS. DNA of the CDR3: TGCAGTTCTAGAGATTCCCTCGGGGGGCGTAACTCTTACGAGCAGTACTCC.

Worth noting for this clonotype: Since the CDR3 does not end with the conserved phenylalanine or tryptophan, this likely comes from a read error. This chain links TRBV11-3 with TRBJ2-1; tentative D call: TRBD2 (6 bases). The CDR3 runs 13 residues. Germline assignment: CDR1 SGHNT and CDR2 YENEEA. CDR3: CASRFGGPNGQFY. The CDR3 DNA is TGTGCCAGCAGATTCGGAGGGCCCAATGGGCAGTTCTAC.

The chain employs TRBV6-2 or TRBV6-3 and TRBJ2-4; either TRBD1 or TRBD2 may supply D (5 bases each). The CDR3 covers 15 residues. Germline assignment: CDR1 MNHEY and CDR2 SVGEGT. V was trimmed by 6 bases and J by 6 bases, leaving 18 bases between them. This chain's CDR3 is CASRTRDLAGNIQYF. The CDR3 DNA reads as TGTGCCAGCAGGACAAGGGACCTTGCAGGAAACATTCAGTACTTC.

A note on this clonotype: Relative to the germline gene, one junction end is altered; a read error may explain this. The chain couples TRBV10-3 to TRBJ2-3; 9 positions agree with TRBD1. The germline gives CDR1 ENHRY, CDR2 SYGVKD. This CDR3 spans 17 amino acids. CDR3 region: CAIRISRGTGLPDTRYF. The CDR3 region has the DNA TGCGCCATCAGGATCTCTCGGGGGACAGGGTTGCCAGATACGCGGTATTTT.

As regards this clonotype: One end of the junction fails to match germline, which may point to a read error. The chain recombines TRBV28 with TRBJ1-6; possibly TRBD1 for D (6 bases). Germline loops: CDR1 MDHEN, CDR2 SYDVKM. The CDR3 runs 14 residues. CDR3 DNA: TGTGTCAGCAGGGGAGGGGGTAACACTTCACCCCTCCCCTTT. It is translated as CVSRGGGNTSPLPF.

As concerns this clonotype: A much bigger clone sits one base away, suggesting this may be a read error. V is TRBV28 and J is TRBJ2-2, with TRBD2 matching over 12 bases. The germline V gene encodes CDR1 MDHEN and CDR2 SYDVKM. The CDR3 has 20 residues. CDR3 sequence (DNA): TGTGCCAGCAGTCCTACCCTGGGACTAGCGGGCTCAGTTGGGACCGAGGAGCTGTTTTTT. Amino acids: CASSPTLGLAGSVGTEELFF.

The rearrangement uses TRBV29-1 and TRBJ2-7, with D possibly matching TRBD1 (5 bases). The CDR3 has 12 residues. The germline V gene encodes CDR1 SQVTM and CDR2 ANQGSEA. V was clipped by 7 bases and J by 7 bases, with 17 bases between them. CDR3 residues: CSASQGFYEQYF. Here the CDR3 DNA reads TGCAGCGCTTCTCAGGGCTTCTATGAGCAGTACTTC.

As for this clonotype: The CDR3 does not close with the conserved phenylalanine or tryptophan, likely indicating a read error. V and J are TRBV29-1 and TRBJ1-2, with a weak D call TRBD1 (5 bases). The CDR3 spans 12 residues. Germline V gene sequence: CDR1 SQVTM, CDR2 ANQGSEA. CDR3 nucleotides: TGCATAATCCGCCGGGACGTACATGGTTACACCTAC. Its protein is CIIRRDVHGYTY.

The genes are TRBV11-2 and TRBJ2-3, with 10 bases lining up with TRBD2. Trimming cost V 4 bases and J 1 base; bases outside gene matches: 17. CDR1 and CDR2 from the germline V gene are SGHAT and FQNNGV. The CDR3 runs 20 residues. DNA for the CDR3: TGTGCCAGCAGCTCCCCGAGGAGCGGGAGGGCCGGTGGGGGCACAGATACGCAGTATTTT. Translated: CASSSPRSGRAGGGTDTQYF. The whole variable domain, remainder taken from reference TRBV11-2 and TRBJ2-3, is EAGVAQSPRYKIIEKRQSVAFWCNPISGHATLYWYQQILGQGPKLLIQFQNNGVVDDSQLPKDRFSAERLKGVDSTLKIQPAKLEDSAVYLCASSSPRSGRAGGGTDTQYFGPGTRLTVL.

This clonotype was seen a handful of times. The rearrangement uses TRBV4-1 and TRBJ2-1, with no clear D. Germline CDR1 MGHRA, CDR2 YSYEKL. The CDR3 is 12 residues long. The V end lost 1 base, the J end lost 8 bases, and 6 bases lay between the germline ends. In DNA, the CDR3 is TGCGCCAGCAGCCAAGGAGTCCATGAGCAGTTCTTC. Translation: CASSQGVHEQFF.

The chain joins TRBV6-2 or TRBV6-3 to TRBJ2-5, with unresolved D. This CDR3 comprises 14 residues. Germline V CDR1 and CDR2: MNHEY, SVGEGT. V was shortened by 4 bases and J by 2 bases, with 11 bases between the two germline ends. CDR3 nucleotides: TGTGCCAGCAGTTGGACGGCATTTCAAGAGACCCAGTACTTC. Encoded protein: CASSWTAFQETQYF.

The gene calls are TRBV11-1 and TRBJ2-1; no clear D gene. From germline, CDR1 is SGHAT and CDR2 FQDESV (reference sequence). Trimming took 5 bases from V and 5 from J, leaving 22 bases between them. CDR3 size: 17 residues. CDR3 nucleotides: TGTGCCAGCAGCCCGACGTGGATCGATCCGATTAACAATGAGCAGTTCTTC. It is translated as CASSPTWIDPINNEQFF.

In nucleotides, the CDR3 is TGCAGTGCTAGAGATTCAGGGGGTGTTGTGCAGCCCCAGCATTTT. Protein product: CSARDSGGVVQPQHF. The V gene is TRBV20-1, the J gene TRBJ1-5; 7 nucleotides match TRBD1. The CDR3 contains 15 residues. V was pared by 0 bases and J by 7 bases, with 9 bases of the junction left unmatched. From germline, CDR1 is DFQATT and CDR2 SNEGSKA (reference sequence).

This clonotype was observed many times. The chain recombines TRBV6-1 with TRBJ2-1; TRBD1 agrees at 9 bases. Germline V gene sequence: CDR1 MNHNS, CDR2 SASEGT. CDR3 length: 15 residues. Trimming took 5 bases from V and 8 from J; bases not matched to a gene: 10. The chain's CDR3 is CASSSRDRESDEQFF. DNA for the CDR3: TGTGCCAGCAGTAGCCGGGACAGGGAGTCCGATGAGCAGTTCTTC.

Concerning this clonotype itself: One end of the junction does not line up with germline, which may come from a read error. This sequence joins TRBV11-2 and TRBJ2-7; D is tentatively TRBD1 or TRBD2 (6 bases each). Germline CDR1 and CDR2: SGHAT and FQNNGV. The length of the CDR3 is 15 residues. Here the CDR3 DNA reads TGTGCCAGCAGCTTAGAGTCAGGGGACTCCTACGAGCAATACTTC. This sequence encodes CASSLESGDSYEQYF.

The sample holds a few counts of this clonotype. CDR3: CSARAGAPQETQYF. Written as DNA, the CDR3 is TGCAGTGCTAGAGCGGGGGCTCCACAAGAGACCCAGTACTTC. The V gene is TRBV20-1, the J gene TRBJ2-5; D possibly matches TRBD1 or TRBD2 (6 bases each). CDR1 is DFQATT, CDR2 SNEGSKA, per germline (reference sequence). This CDR3 has 14 amino acids. V was shortened by 1 base and J by 2 bases, with 11 bases between the two germline ends.